Below, 7 T cell receptor beta chains from the same sample are listed, as sequenced in a study of T cell responses to AZD1222 COVID-19 vaccine. The protocol was immunoSEQ multiplex PCR, while the TCRdb copy is restricted to in-frame clones and leaves out a portion. Here the sample spans 100,000 to 150,000 clones, approximately 91% being singletons. Sequencing used peripheral blood, obtained on day 0 of AZD1222 vaccination. All receptors derive from an adult in good health.

The table lists this clone with a count of one. V gene TRBV30 combines with J gene TRBJ2-4, with 7 bases aligning to TRBD1. The CDR3 runs 15 residues. Germline lookup yields CDR1 GTSNPN and CDR2 SVGIG (reference sequence). Trimming took 7 bases from V and 1 from J; bases not matched to a gene: 10. The CDR3 region has the DNA TGTGCCTCAGAACAGGGGAATGAGGCCAAAAACATTCAGTACTTC. Translating gives CASEQGNEAKNIQYF.

The V gene is TRBV4-3, the J gene TRBJ1-3; 10 bases align to TRBD1. Trimming at V came to 4 bases and at J to 2 bases, leaving 5 bases not matched to a gene. This CDR3 contains 16 residues. Germline V gives CDR1 LGHNA, CDR2 YSLEER. This CDR3 reads CASSPLTGGTGNTIYF. The CDR3 nucleotides are TGCGCCAGCAGCCCCCTGACAGGGGGCACTGGAAACACCATATATTTT.

The genes are TRBV30 and TRBJ1-1; tentative D call: TRBD1 (6 bases). Trimming took 7 bases from V and 3 from J, leaving 21 bases between them. The CDR3 spans 15 residues. Germline loops: CDR1 GTSNPN, CDR2 SVGIG (reference sequence). DNA of the CDR3: TGTGCCTTAATTGGGGGGCCCTTGTTCGACACTGAAGCTTTCTTT. Encoded protein: CALIGGPLFDTEAFF.

V usage is TRBV19 and J usage is TRBJ1-2; 8 bases are a match to TRBD1. V gave up 10 bases and J gave up 4 bases; unmatched junction bases: 8. This CDR3 has 13 residues. Looked up from germline, CDR1 is LNHDA and CDR2 is SQIVND (reference sequence). CDR3 residues: CATTDREGYGYTF. The CDR3 DNA reads as TGTGCCACCACGGACAGGGAGGGCTATGGCTACACCTTC.

This chain uses TRBV19 with TRBJ1-4; unclear D gene. This CDR3 comprises 16 residues. V lost 6 bases, J lost 8 bases, and 22 bases lay in between. Germline loops: CDR1 LNHDA, CDR2 SQIVND (reference sequence). DNA of the CDR3: TGTGCCAGTAGCCAAAATCACGGGTTAATCGGCGAAAAACTGTTTTTT. Its protein is CASSQNHGLIGEKLFF.

The chain is built from TRBV4-3 and TRBJ1-1; perhaps TRBD1 as D (6 bases). The germline V gene has CDR1 LGHNA and CDR2 YSLEER. Between the trimmed V and J ends, which lost 0 bases and 1 base, there was a span of 9 bases. The CDR3 spans 15 residues. The CDR3 reads CASSQDYRENTEAFF. The CDR3 bases are TGCGCCAGCAGCCAAGATTACAGGGAGAACACTGAAGCTTTCTTT.

This clone was counted once. V gene TRBV11-2 combines with J gene TRBJ2-3, with 10 bases that match TRBD2. With V trimmed by 5 bases and J by 0 bases, 5 bases remained unmatched. This CDR3 region has 16 residues. Germline V CDR1 and CDR2: SGHAT, FQNNGV. The CDR3 protein is CASSTLAGASTDTQYF. CDR3 in DNA: TGTGCCAGCAGCACCCTAGCGGGGGCTAGCACAGATACGCAGTATTTT.